This TCR beta chain was recorded in a study of T-cell reconstitution after alpha-beta-depleted transplantation in children. General study points: The main origin of T-cell counts and diversity one year after transplant was newly produced T cells. Diversity of TCRbeta at day 60 was high in some patients, arising from surviving recipient T cells and thymic progenitors. Expanded graft clones, several hundred of them, were reportedly the source of alpha-beta T cells about two months after transplant.

Trimming stripped 6 bases from V and 6 bases from J, with 12 bases between. The CDR3 runs 13 residues. The V gene's germline CDR1 is MDHEN and CDR2 SYDVKM. The sample holds a few counts of this clonotype. Its matching antigen is unknown. A library of TCRbeta sequences, prepared with unique molecular identifiers, was generated. TCRdb re-called the PCR reads with MiXCR, one entry per CDR3 protein. Of roughly 120,000 distinct CDR3 sequences in the sample, more than 20% are singletons; the top ten hold 10% to 13%. Sequenced material: PBMCs, mostly from graft donor cells, taken 180 days after TCRalphabeta/CD19-depleted stem cell transplant. This chain connects TRBV28 to TRBJ1-5; the D is unclear. The clonotype originates from a male patient between 2 and 9 years old who had a stem cell transplant for chronic granulomatous disease, so the T cells may come from the graft donor. CDR3 residues: CASSAGGVQPQHF. In nucleotides, the CDR3 is TGTGCCAGCAGCGCCGGTGGGGTTCAGCCCCAGCATTTT. The variable domain in full, completed from reference TRBV28 and TRBJ1-5, reads DVKVTQSSRYLVKRTGEKVFLECVQDMDHENMFWYRQDPGLGLRLIYFSYDVKMKEKGDIPEGYSVSREKKERFSLILESASTNQTSMYLCASSAGGVQPQHFGDGTRLSIL.